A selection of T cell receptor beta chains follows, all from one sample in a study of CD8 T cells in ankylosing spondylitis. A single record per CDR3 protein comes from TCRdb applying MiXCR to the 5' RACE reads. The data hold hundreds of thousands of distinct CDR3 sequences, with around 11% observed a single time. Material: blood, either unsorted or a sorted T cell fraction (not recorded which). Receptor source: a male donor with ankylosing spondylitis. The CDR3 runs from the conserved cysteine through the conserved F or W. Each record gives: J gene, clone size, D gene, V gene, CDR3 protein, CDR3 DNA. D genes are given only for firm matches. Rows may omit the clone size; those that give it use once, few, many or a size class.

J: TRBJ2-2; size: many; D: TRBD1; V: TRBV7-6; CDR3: CASSLGDRDTGELFF; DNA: TGTGCCAGCAGTTTAGGGGACAGGGACACCGGGGAGCTGTTTTTT
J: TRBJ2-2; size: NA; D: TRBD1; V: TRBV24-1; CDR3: CATSDWGQRNTGELFF; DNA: TGTGCCACCAGTGACTGGGGACAGCGGAACACCGGGGAGCTGTTTTTT
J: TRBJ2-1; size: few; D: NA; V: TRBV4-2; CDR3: CASSKALRDSQFF; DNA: TGTGCCAGCAGCAAGGCTCTCCGGGACTCGCAGTTCTTC
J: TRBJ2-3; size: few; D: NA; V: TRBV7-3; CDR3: CASSQQGWGPDTQYF; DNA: TGTGCCAGCAGCCAACAGGGATGGGGCCCAGATACGCAGTATTTT
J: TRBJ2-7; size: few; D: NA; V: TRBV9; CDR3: CASSLDLYSYEQYF; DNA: TGTGCCAGCAGCCTGGACCTATACTCCTACGAGCAGTACTTC
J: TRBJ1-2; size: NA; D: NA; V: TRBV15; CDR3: CVTGQGNYGYTF; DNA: TGTGTTACCGGGCAGGGCAACTATGGCTACACCTTC
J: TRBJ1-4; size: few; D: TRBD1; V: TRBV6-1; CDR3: CASSPDRGLQLFF; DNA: TGTGCCAGCAGCCCTGACAGGGGTCTCCAACTGTTTTTT
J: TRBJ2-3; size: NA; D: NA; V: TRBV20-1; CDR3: CSAKWRIETDTQYF; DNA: TGCAGTGCTAAATGGCGCATAGAGACAGATACGCAGTATTTT
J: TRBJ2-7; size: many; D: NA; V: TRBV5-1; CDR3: CASSLQGIEQYF; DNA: TGCGCCAGCAGCTTACAGGGAATTGAGCAGTACTTC
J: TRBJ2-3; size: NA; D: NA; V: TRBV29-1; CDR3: CSVLRGTDTQYF; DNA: TGCAGCGTTTTACGGGGCACAGATACGCAGTATTTT
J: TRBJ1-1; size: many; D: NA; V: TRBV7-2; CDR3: CASFGARWTEAFF; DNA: TGTGCCAGCTTCGGGGCTCGTTGGACTGAAGCTTTCTTT
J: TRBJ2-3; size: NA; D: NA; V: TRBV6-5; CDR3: CASSYIGRGADTQYF; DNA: TGTGCCAGCAGTTATATCGGCAGGGGCGCAGATACGCAGTATTTT
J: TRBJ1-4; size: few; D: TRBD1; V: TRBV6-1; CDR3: CASRPGQGREKLFF; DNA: TGTGCCAGCAGACCGGGACAGGGGCGAGAAAAACTGTTTTTT
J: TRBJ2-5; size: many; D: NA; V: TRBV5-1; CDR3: CASSLMSTVRQETQYF; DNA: TGCGCCAGCAGCTTGATGTCGACAGTGAGGCAGGAGACCCAGTACTTC
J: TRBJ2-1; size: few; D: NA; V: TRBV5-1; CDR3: CASSLGPGDEQFF; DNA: TGCGCCAGCAGCTTGGGGCCCGGGGATGAGCAGTTCTTC
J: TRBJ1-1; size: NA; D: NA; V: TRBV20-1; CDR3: CSARRSTGNTEAFF; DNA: TGCAGTGCTAGAAGGTCTACAGGGAACACTGAAGCTTTCTTT
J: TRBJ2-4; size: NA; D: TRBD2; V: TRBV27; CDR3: CASRRWTSGRDIQYF; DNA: TGTGCCAGCAGACGTTGGACTAGCGGGAGAGACATTCAGTACTTC
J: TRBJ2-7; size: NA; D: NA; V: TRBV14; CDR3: CASRAGPTYEQYF; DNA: TGTGCCAGCAGGGCCGGACCGACCTACGAGCAGTACTTC
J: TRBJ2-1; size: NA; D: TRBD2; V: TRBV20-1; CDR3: CSARDASGRANEQFF; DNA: TGCAGTGCTAGAGATGCTAGCGGGAGGGCCAATGAGCAGTTCTTC
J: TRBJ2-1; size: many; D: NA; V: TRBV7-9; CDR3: CASSLVAPGREQFF; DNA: TGTGCCAGCAGCTTAGTAGCGCCGGGACGTGAGCAGTTCTTC
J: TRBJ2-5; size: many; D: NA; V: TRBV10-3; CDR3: CAISGTRETQYF; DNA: TGTGCCATCAGCGGGACACGGGAGACCCAGTACTTC
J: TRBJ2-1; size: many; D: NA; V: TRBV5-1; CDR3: CASTKLGGHNEQFF; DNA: TGCGCCAGCACTAAATTGGGGGGACACAATGAGCAGTTCTTC
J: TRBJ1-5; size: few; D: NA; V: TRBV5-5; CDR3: CASSSPGGKVQPQHF; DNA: TGTGCCAGCAGCTCGCCGGGAGGGAAGGTTCAGCCCCAGCATTTT
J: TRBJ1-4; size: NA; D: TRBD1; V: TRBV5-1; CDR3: CASSLHPGQGARNEKLFF; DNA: TGCGCCAGCAGCTTGCACCCGGGACAGGGGGCGCGGAATGAAAAACTGTTTTTT
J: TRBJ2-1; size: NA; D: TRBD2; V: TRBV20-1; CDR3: CSAGLAGGPKDNEQFF; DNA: TGCAGTGCCGGACTAGCGGGAGGCCCCAAGGACAATGAGCAGTTCTTC
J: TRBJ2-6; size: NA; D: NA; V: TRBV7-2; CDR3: CASCPEGSGANVLTF; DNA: TGTGCCAGCTGCCCTGAGGGCTCTGGGGCCAACGTCCTGACTTTC
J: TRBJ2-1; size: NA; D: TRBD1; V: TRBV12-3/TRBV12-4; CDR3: CASSLTERTGIFEQFF; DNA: TGTGCCAGCAGTTTAACGGAGAGGACAGGGATATTTGAGCAGTTCTTC
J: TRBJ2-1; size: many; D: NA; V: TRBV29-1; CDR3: CSVYKGSGYNEQFF; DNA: TGCAGCGTTTATAAAGGGAGTGGCTACAATGAGCAGTTCTTC
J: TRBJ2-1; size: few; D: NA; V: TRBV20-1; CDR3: CSARDNTAGDEQFF; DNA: TGCAGTGCTAGAGATAACACAGCTGGGGATGAGCAGTTCTTC
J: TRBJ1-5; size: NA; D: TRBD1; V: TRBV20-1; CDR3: CSARPTGATQPQHF; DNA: TGCAGTGCTAGACCCACAGGGGCGACTCAGCCCCAGCATTTT
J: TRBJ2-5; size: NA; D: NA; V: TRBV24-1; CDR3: CATSEGTNINPETQYF; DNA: TGTGCCACCAGTGAGGGGACGAACATAAACCCAGAGACCCAGTACTTC
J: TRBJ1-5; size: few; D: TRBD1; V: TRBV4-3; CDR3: CASSPGQGRDQPQHF; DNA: TGCGCCAGCAGCCCCGGACAGGGAAGGGATCAGCCCCAGCATTTT
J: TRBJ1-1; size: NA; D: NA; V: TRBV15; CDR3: CATSRDRAGLNTEAFF; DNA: TGTGCCACCAGCAGAGATCGGGCAGGACTGAACACTGAAGCTTTCTTT
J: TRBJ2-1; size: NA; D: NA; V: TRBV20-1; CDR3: CSARAGGTGLNEQFF; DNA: TGCAGTGCTAGAGCGGGGGGGACAGGGCTCAATGAGCAGTTCTTC
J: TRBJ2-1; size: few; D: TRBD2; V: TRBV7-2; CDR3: CASSLVSGGSGDEQFF; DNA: TGTGCCAGCAGCTTAGTGTCGGGCGGGAGTGGGGATGAGCAGTTCTTC
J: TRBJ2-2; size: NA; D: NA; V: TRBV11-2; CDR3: CASSLDRLRTYGELFF; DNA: TGTGCCAGCAGCTTAGACAGGTTAAGAACTTACGGGGAGCTGTTTTTT
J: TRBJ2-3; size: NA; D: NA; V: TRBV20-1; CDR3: CSAPELPRPDTQYF; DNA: TGCAGTGCTCCTGAGTTGCCCCGCCCAGATACGCAGTATTTT
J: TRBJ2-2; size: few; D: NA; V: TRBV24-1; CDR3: CATSDLNYPNTGELFF; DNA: TGTGCCACCAGTGATTTGAACTATCCGAACACCGGGGAGCTGTTTTTT
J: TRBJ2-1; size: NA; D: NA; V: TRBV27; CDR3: CASSLRGAGYNEQFF; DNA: TGTGCCAGCAGCCTCCGGGGGGCAGGATACAATGAGCAGTTCTTC
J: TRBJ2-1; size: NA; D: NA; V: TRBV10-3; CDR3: CAITAYNEQFF; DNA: TGTGCCATCACGGCCTACAATGAGCAGTTCTTC
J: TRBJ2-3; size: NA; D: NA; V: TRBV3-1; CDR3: CASSHWVGTAPDTQYF; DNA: TGTGCCAGCAGCCATTGGGTGGGCACGGCACCAGATACGCAGTATTTT
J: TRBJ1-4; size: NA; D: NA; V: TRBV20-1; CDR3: CSASIQGREKLFF; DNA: TGCAGTGCTAGTATCCAGGGGCGCGAAAAACTGTTTTTT
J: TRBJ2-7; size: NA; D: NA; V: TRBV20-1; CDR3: CSASDFSTPEQYF; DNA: TGCAGTGCTAGCGACTTTTCGACCCCCGAGCAGTACTTC
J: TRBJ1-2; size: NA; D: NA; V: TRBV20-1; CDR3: CSGWVNYGYTF; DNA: TGCAGTGGATGGGTTAACTATGGCTACACCTTC
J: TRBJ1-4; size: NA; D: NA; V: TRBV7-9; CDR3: CASSFGDATNEKLFF; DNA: TGTGCCAGCAGCTTTGGGGATGCAACTAATGAAAAACTGTTTTTT
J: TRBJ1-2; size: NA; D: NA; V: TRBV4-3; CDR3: CASSQQQGNYGYTF; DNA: TGCGCCAGCAGCCAACAACAGGGCAACTATGGCTACACCTTC
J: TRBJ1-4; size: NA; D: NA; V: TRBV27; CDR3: CASTRSPFAGEKLFF; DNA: TGTGCCAGCACCCGCAGTCCATTCGCGGGTGAAAAACTGTTTTTT
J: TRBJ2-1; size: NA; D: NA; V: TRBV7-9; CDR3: CASSRATGWGRKFF; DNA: TGTGCCAGCAGCCGAGCGACAGGGTGGGGGAGGAAGTTCTTC
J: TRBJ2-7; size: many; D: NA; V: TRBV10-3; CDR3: CATTLTAISYEQYF; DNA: TGTGCCACCACCCTGACAGCTATTAGCTACGAGCAGTACTTC
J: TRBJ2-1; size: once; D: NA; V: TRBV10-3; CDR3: CAITGSYNEQFF; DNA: TGTGCCATCACGGGTTCTTACAATGAGCAGTTCTTC
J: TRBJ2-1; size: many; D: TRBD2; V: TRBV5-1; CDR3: CASSLAASGGRNEQFF; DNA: TGCGCCAGCAGCTTGGCGGCTAGCGGGGGGCGCAATGAGCAGTTCTTC
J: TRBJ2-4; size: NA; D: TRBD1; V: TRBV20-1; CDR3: CSARGDSKNIQYF; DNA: TGCAGTGCTAGAGGGGACAGCAAAAACATTCAGTACTTC
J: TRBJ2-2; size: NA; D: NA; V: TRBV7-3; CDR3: CASRQQGNTGELFF; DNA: TGTGCCAGCAGACAACAGGGGAACACCGGGGAGCTGTTTTTT
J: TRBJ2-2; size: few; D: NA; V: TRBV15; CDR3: CATSRDRPGTGELFF; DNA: TGTGCCACCAGCAGAGACCGCCCTGGGACCGGGGAGCTGTTTTTT
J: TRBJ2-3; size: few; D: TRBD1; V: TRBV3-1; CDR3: CASSQNRLTGADTQYF; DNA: TGTGCCAGCAGCCAAAACCGCCTGACAGGGGCAGATACGCAGTATTTT
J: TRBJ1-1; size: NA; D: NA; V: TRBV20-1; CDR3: CSAPRALPGNTEAFF; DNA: TGCAGCGCCCCCCGGGCCCTCCCGGGGAACACTGAAGCTTTCTTT